The 11 T cell receptor delta chains given below trace back to one sample, sequenced in a study of gamma-delta chains in newborns, infants, children. TCRdb re-processed the reads using CATT. This sample carries about 6,900 delta-chain clones, about 11% of them seen once, and the ten largest clones take roughly 6.6%. Material: blood. These receptors all come from a child who was a newborn, infant or young child, either healthy, febrile or measles-vaccinated (not recorded which).

The chain is built from TRDV2 and TRDJ1; 7 nucleotides agree with TRDD3. Looked up from germline, CDR1 is GEAIGNYY and CDR2 is EKD. Trimming cost V 1 base and J 2 bases; bases outside gene matches: 3. This CDR3 has 14 amino acids. The CDR3 bases are TGTGCCTGTGACACACTGGGGTTGACCGATAAACTCATCTTT. This encodes CACDTLGLTDKLIF.

On this clone itself: A single base separates this from a much larger clone, so it may be a read error. At the DNA level, this CDR3 is encoded by other sequences in the same sample as well. The rearrangement links TRDV2 to TRDJ1, with D perhaps matching TRDD3 (6 bases). The V gene's germline CDR1 is GEAIGNYY and CDR2 EKD. The CDR3 totals 14 residues. DNA for the CDR3: TGCGCCTGTGACCCCTTGGGGGGCGGCGATAAACTCATCTTT. It codes for CACDPLGGGDKLIF.

Sample share makes this clone medium-sized. The genes are TRDV2 and TRDJ1, with 9 bases that match TRDD3. Germline values: CDR1 GEAIGNYY, CDR2 EKD. The CDR3 extends over 19 amino acids. J gave up 1 base and V 3 bases, and 17 bases lay outside the gene matches. CDR3 nucleotides: TGTGCCTGTGACCCATTACTGGGGGACATAAGGGTGGGCACCGATAAACTCATCTTT. It yields the protein CACDPLLGDIRVGTDKLIF.

As concerns this clone: Since a much larger clone is just one base distant, this may be a read error. Other DNA sequences in the sample encode the same CDR3. The chain employs TRDV2 and TRDJ1; 10 nucleotides line up with TRDD3. Per the germline V gene, CDR1 is GEAIGNYY and CDR2 is EKD. CDR3 length: 18 residues. Trimming at V came to 2 bases and at J to 0 bases, leaving 11 bases not matched to a gene. CDR3 DNA sequence: TGTGCCTGTGACAAGCTAGTACTGGGGGATCATTACACCGATAAACTCATCTTT. Encoded protein: CACDKLVLGDHYTDKLIF.

Concerning this clone itself: One junction end disagrees with the germline gene, perhaps due to a read error. J is TRDJ1 and V is TRDV2; 8 bases map to TRDD3. The CDR3 consists of 16 residues. From germline, CDR1 is GEAIGNYY and CDR2 EKD. CDR3 amino acids: CACDTVTLGDTGKLIF. The CDR3 bases are TGTGCCTGTGACACCGTTACTCTGGGGGACACCGGTAAACTCATCTTT.

Only a few counts were recorded for this clone. The chain carries TRDV2 and TRDJ1; D might be TRDD3 (5 bases). The CDR3 spans 15 residues. With 1 base removed from V and 7 bases from J, the gap between germline ends came to 18 bases. The germline V gene encodes CDR1 GEAIGNYY and CDR2 EKD. CDR3 bases: TGTGCCTGTGACACTGTTACTGGCCCGGGGCCTAAACTCATCTTT. Amino acid sequence: CACDTVTGPGPKLIF.

The table lists this clone with a few counts. Being one base from a much bigger clone, this may be a read error. V gene TRDV2 combines with J gene TRDJ3; TRDD3 matches 11 bases. The CDR3 is made up of 19 amino acids. Germline CDR1 reads GEAIGNYY; CDR2 reads EKD. V trimming: 0 bases; J trimming: 0 bases; junction bases outside the gene matches: 3. The CDR3 DNA reads as TGTGCCTGTGACACCGTACTGGGGGATATCTCCTGGGACACCCGACAGATGTTTTTC. This encodes CACDTVLGDISWDTRQMFF.

This clone was recorded a few times. This chain links TRDV2 with TRDJ1; weak D call: TRDD3 (6 bases). Germline V gene data show CDR1 as GEAIGNYY and CDR2 as EKD. The CDR3 runs 18 residues. Trimming took 0 bases from V and 4 from J, leaving 23 bases between them. The CDR3 sequence: CACDTVLLGQTRDDKLIF. CDR3 sequence (DNA): TGTGCCTGTGACACCGTTCTGCTGGGGCAGACCCGGGACGATAAACTCATCTTT.

This clone occurred a few times. For this DNA, TCRdb reports the protein of a much larger clone, which diverges at residue 14, most likely from a read error; the protein presented here is translated directly from the DNA. The gene calls are TRDV2 and TRDJ1; 12 nucleotides align to TRDD3. CDR1 and CDR2 (germline): GEAIGNYY, EKD. The CDR3 extends over 16 amino acids. The CDR3 DNA sequence: TGTGCCTGTGACACCCTGGGGGATACGAACACCGATAAACCCATCTTT. Protein: CACDTLGDTNTDKPIF.

By share, this clone ranks as medium-sized. The V and J genes are TRDV2 and TRDJ1; 10 bases align to TRDD3. The CDR3 runs 18 residues. CDR1 is GEAIGNYY and CDR2 is EKD in the germline V gene. The J segment lost 0 bases and the V segment lost 1 base, leaving 10 bases of the junction unmatched. The CDR3 DNA reads TGTGCCTGTGACACGATGAGTACTGGGGGATTAGACACCGATAAACTCATCTTT. It codes for CACDTMSTGGLDTDKLIF.

This clone was observed a few times. The V call is TRDV2, the J call TRDJ2; 11 bases match TRDD3. Per germline, CDR1 GEAIGNYY and CDR2 EKD. The CDR3 spans 17 residues. With 3 bases clipped from V and 0 bases from J, the junction kept 5 bases outside the gene matches. The CDR3 loop reads CACDGLLGDTLTAQLFF. The DNA of the CDR3 is TGTGCCTGTGACGGTTTACTGGGGGATACTTTGACAGCACAACTCTTCTTT.